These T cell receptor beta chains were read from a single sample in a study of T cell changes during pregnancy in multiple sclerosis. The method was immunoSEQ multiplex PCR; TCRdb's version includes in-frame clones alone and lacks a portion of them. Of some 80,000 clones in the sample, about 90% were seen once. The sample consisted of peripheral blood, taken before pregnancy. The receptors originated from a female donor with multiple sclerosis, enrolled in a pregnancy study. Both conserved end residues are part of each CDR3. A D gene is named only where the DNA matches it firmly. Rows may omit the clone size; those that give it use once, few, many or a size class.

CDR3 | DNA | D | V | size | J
CASSPDRGRNTIYF | TGTGCCAGCTCACCTGACAGGGGGCGAAACACCATATATTTT | TRBD1 | TRBV18 | once | TRBJ1-3
CTSVGPRLAPDHCLRPNEQFF | TGCACCAGCGTTGGTCCACGACTAGCGCCAGACCACTGCTTACGGCCCAATGAGCAGTTCTTC | NA | TRBV1 | NA | TRBJ2-1
CASSSGLAGHKSTDTQYF | TGCGCCAGCAGCTCCGGACTAGCGGGACATAAGAGTACAGATACGCAGTATTTT | TRBD2 | TRBV5-1 | NA | TRBJ2-3
CASSGTGVFGGANVLTF | TGCGCCAGTTCCGGGACAGGAGTGTTCGGTGGGGCCAACGTCCTGACTTTC | TRBD1 | TRBV5-1 | NA | TRBJ2-6
CASKSGGQSETQYF | TGTGCCAGTAAGTCGGGCGGACAGTCGGAGACCCAGTACTTC | NA | TRBV19 | NA | TRBJ2-5
CASVDNLPYAFF | TGTGCCAGCGTTGATAATCTCCCCTATGCTTTCTTT | NA | TRBV2 | NA | TRBJ1-1
CASSFLQGVNQPQHF | TGTGCCAGCAGTTTTCTACAGGGTGTCAATCAGCCCCAGCATTTT | NA | TRBV28 | NA | TRBJ1-5
CSVREGGGPHEQYF | TGCAGCGTGCGTGAGGGGGGAGGGCCCCACGAGCAGTACTTC | NA | TRBV29-1 | NA | TRBJ2-7
CASSKPHNQGYGYTF | TGTGCCAGTAGTAAACCACATAATCAGGGCTATGGCTACACCTTC | NA | TRBV19 | NA | TRBJ1-2
CASSSSSGTSVLF | TGTGCCAGCAGCTCGAGTTCAGGGACTAGCGTCCTCTTC | TRBD2 | TRBV7-9 | NA | TRBJ2-1
CASSTGQAQGYGYTF | TGCGCCAGCAGCACAGGACAGGCCCAAGGCTATGGCTACACCTTC | TRBD1 | TRBV5-1 | NA | TRBJ1-2
CAWSRGSGANVLTF | TGTGCCTGGAGTAGGGGGTCCGGGGCCAACGTCCTGACTTTC | NA | TRBV30 | NA | TRBJ2-6
CASSLGLGGTYQNIQYF | TGTGCCAGCAGCTTGGGGCTAGGCGGAACATACCAAAACATTCAGTACTTC | NA | TRBV13 | NA | TRBJ2-4
CASSFRGLGLDEQFF | TGTGCCAGCAGCTTTAGGGGACTAGGTCTCGATGAGCAGTTCTTC | TRBD2 | TRBV11-3 | medium-sized | TRBJ2-1
CASRQGFMGNQPQHF | TGTGCCAGCAGGCAGGGTTTCATGGGCAATCAGCCCCAGCATTTT | NA | TRBV2 | NA | TRBJ1-5
CAWRETATNEKLFF | TGTGCCTGGAGAGAGACAGCCACTAATGAAAAACTGTTTTTT | NA | TRBV30 | NA | TRBJ1-4
CASSSSGERWEKLFF | TGTGCCAGCAGTTCCTCAGGGGAACGGTGGGAAAAACTGTTTTTT | NA | TRBV28 | NA | TRBJ1-4
CASSEYFRDTGEQYF | TGTGCCAGCAGTGAATATTTCAGGGACACAGGGGAGCAGTACTTC | NA | TRBV25-1 | NA | TRBJ2-7
CASRTSGTGIYEQYF | TGCGCCAGCAGAACATCCGGGACAGGTATCTACGAGCAGTACTTC | TRBD1 | TRBV5-1 | NA | TRBJ2-7
CASSLILNEKLFF | TGTGCCAGCAGTTTAATCCTTAATGAAAAACTGTTTTTT | NA | TRBV27 | NA | TRBJ1-4
CSANFQETQYF | TGCAGTGCCAACTTCCAAGAGACCCAGTACTTC | NA | TRBV20-1 | NA | TRBJ2-5
CASSLSGTERLAGQSYEQYF | TGTGCCAGCAGTTTATCGGGGACGGAGCGTCTAGCGGGCCAATCCTACGAGCAGTACTTC | TRBD2 | TRBV27 | NA | TRBJ2-7
CASSQALQINYGYTF | TGCGCCAGCAGCCAAGCCTTACAGATTAACTATGGCTACACCTTC | NA | TRBV4-1 | NA | TRBJ1-2
CATSTPAGGALDEKLFF | TGTGCCACCAGCACCCCTGCGGGGGGCGCCTTGGATGAAAAACTGTTTTTT | NA | TRBV15 | once | TRBJ1-4
CASSLAQNAYEQYF | TGTGCCAGCAGCTTAGCGCAGAACGCCTACGAGCAGTACTTC | NA | TRBV7-9 | NA | TRBJ2-7
CASGPGTGYEQYF | TGTGCCAGCGGGCCCGGGACAGGGTACGAGCAGTACTTC | TRBD1 | TRBV28 | NA | TRBJ2-7
CASSFQGITEAFF | TGTGCCAGCAGTTTCCAGGGGATCACTGAAGCTTTCTTT | NA | TRBV28 | NA | TRBJ1-1
CASSSFGQGWNIQYF | TGTGCCAGCAGTTCATTTGGACAGGGATGGAACATTCAGTACTTC | TRBD1 | TRBV11-3 | few | TRBJ2-4
CASSPDTLPPFF | TGCGCCAGCAGCCCTGACACCCTTCCTCCATTCTTC | NA | TRBV5-1 | NA | TRBJ1-2
CASSLEGQIGETQYF | TGCGCCAGCAGCTTGGAGGGACAGATAGGTGAGACCCAGTACTTC | TRBD1 | TRBV5-1 | NA | TRBJ2-5
CASSPGLAANTGELFF | TGCGCCAGCAGCCCCGGACTAGCGGCGAACACCGGGGAGCTGTTTTTT | TRBD2 | TRBV5-1 | NA | TRBJ2-2
CASSQGLAGVSYEQYF | TGTGCCAGCAGCCAAGGACTAGCGGGAGTTTCTTACGAGCAGTACTTC | TRBD2 | TRBV11-2 | NA | TRBJ2-7
CASSIQTGGRTGELFF | TGTGCCAGTAGTATTCAGACGGGAGGAAGGACCGGGGAGCTGTTTTTT | TRBD2 | TRBV19 | NA | TRBJ2-2
CASSESGGNIQYF | TGTGCCAGCAGTGAATCGGGAGGTAACATTCAGTACTTC | TRBD2 | TRBV25-1 | NA | TRBJ2-4
CASSQGTAAFLYEQYF | TGCGCCAGCAGCCAGGGGACAGCCGCGTTTCTTTACGAGCAGTACTTC | TRBD1 | TRBV4-3 | once | TRBJ2-7
CSVVTSPAVTQYF | TGCAGCGTTGTGACCTCCCCCGCGGTGACCCAGTACTTC | NA | TRBV29-1 | NA | TRBJ2-5
CASSLGDRYPYGYTF | TGCGCCAGCAGCTTGGGGGACAGGTATCCCTATGGCTACACCTTC | TRBD1 | TRBV5-1 | NA | TRBJ1-2
CASSPTGDTQYF | TGTGCCAGCTCACCGACAGGAGATACGCAGTATTTT | NA | TRBV18 | once | TRBJ2-3
CSAEGSYGYTF | TGCAGCGCCGAGGGATCCTATGGCTACACCTTC | NA | TRBV29-1 | NA | TRBJ1-2
CASSYASTSGTDTQYF | TGTGCCAGCAGTTACGCCTCGACTAGCGGCACAGATACGCAGTATTTT | TRBD2 | TRBV6-5 | NA | TRBJ2-3
CASSGLQTPNEQFF | TGCGCCAGCAGTGGGCTCCAAACCCCCAATGAGCAGTTCTTC | NA | TRBV5-1 | NA | TRBJ2-1
CASRDRGPLPGELFF | TGTGCCAGCAGGGACAGGGGCCCCCTCCCCGGGGAGCTGTTTTTT | TRBD1 | TRBV28 | NA | TRBJ2-2
CATGKSGANTGELFF | TGTGCCACCGGAAAGAGCGGAGCGAACACCGGGGAGCTGTTTTTT | NA | TRBV15 | NA | TRBJ2-2
CASRGTTGNIQYF | TGTGCCAGCAGGGGGACGACAGGAAACATTCAGTACTTC | NA | TRBV5-6 | NA | TRBJ2-4
CASSIGSAGAGELFF | TGTGCCAGTAGTATCGGGTCAGCGGGTGCCGGGGAGCTGTTTTTT | NA | TRBV19 | NA | TRBJ2-2
CASSYRSVGEQYF | TGTGCCAGCAGCTACAGGTCCGTGGGCGAGCAGTACTTC | NA | TRBV7-8 | NA | TRBJ2-7
CASSFGQQETQYF | TGTGCCAGCAGCTTTGGACAGCAAGAGACCCAGTACTTC | NA | TRBV11-1 | once | TRBJ2-5
CAWSAPPGGSYNEQFF | TGTGCCTGGAGTGCCCCCCCGGGCGGGAGCTACAATGAGCAGTTCTTC | TRBD2 | TRBV30 | NA | TRBJ2-1